This T cell receptor beta chain is drawn from a study of blood T cell repertoires in COVID-19. At the level of the study: Acute and convalescent COVID-19 samples came from the United States, Italy and Spain. T cells, B-cell-depleted T cells, or PBMCs supplied cDNA or gDNA.

V was clipped by 5 bases and J by 0 bases, with 10 bases between them. Germline CDR1 and CDR2: SGHTA and FQGNSA. The CDR3 runs to 15 residues. In the study's own analysis: Estimation of nucleated cell counts relied on the amplification of reference gene primers. Here immunoSEQ multiplex PCR was the method, and the copy in TCRdb shows in-frame clones only, minus some. D and trimming come from the DNA, and the V and J calls and clone size come from that table. The table has some 50,000 clones, 84% seen once. The TCR comes from a man in his fifties or sixties with acute or convalescent COVID-19. The sample was peripheral blood. This chain uses TRBV7-2 with TRBJ2-2; D may be TRBD2 (6 bases). The CDR3 region has the DNA TGTGCCAGCAGCCTTAGCGGAGCGAACACCGGGGAGCTGTTTTTT. This codes for CASSLSGANTGELFF.